This paragraph covers one TCR beta chain sequence. Authors' processing steps: Reference gene primer amplification gave estimated nucleated cell counts. Assay: immunoSEQ multiplex PCR; the TCRdb copy retains only in-frame clones and omits some. V and J calls and clone size are as listed in that table; D and trimming were resolved from the DNA. The repertoire consists of over 150,000 clones, with 80% to 85% occurring once and the leading ten covering approximately 14%. This specimen belongs to a study of blood T cell repertoires in COVID-19. Study-wide context: The samples span acute and convalescent COVID-19 from the United States, Italy and Spain. T cells, B-cell-depleted T cells, or PBMCs supplied cDNA or gDNA.

V trimming: 3 bases; J trimming: 2 bases; junction bases outside the gene matches: 7. CDR3 size: 16 residues. Looked up from germline, CDR1 is MGHRA and CDR2 is YSYEKL. The V and J genes are TRBV4-1 and TRBJ2-1, with 7 bases matching TRBD1. This TCR derives from a man aged 18-30 years with active or convalescent COVID-19. The sequenced sample was peripheral blood. Here the CDR3 DNA reads TGCGCCAGCAGCCAGATGACAGGGAGAGCCTACAATGAGCAGTTCTTC. Protein sequence: CASSQMTGRAYNEQFF.